This TCR beta chain comes out of a study of cytomegalovirus exposure and HLA in healthy donors. This CDR3 spans 16 amino acids. The germline V gene encodes CDR1 SGHDT and CDR2 YYEEEE. The V end lost 1 base, the J end lost 3 bases, and 17 bases lay between the germline ends. Study-wide results and caveats: Sequencing depth across donors, presence/absence analyses assumed, was roughly uniform. The authors enumerated 150 to 200 TCR beta chains as linked to cytomegalovirus. In a later analysis, specific HLA alleles were associated with 15,000 to 20,000 TCR beta sequences at a 0.05 false discovery rate. By a later analysis, the bulk of CMV-associated TCR beta chains appeared HLA-restricted.

Amplification used 60 Vbeta primers and 13 Jbeta primers. Sequenced by immunoSEQ multiplex PCR; TCRdb stores in-frame clones only, minus some. The sample yields about 260,000 clones, around four fifths seen once. In the case of this clone: The antigen is undetermined.

This TCR came from a woman aged 40-49 years in good health and CMV-seropositive. The specimen was PBMCs. The chain employs TRBV5-6 and TRBJ2-7, with D possibly TRBD1 on 5 matching bases. CDR3 residues: CASSLLRGLEYYEQYF. For the CDR3, the DNA is TGTGCCAGCAGCTTGCTTAGGGGTTTGGAATACTACGAGCAGTACTTC.